The 2 T cell receptor beta chains below were found in one sample sequenced in a study of T cell responses to AZD1222 COVID-19 vaccine (dated by TCRdb to about 2021). The library was made by the immunoSEQ multiplex PCR assay. The immuneACCESS repertoire file appears here via TCRdb, limited to in-frame rearrangements. These files lack a portion of the clones; in checked studies, under half of the deficit traces to unresolved V genes, and the cause of the others is not known. The sample yields around 97,000 clones; 91% were counted once. Roughly 42% of the sample is taken by the ten largest. The time point label, read with the paper, signifies: baseline before first vaccination. This specimen was peripheral blood, taken on day 0 of AZD1222 vaccination. The receptors here all came from an adult in good health.

The chain is built from TRBV2 and TRBJ2-1, with 7 bases fitting TRBD1. V shed 5 bases, J shed 8 bases, and the junction held 12 bases outside the gene matches. The CDR3 consists of 15 residues. Per germline, CDR1 SNHLY and CDR2 FYNNEI. CDR3 DNA sequence: TGTGCCAGCAGTTCGGGACAGCCCGGACGACATGAGCAGTTCTTC. The encoded protein is CASSSGQPGRHEQFF.

The chain combines TRBV14 with TRBJ1-6, with a tentative D call TRBD1 (6 bases). Germline CDR1 SGHDN, CDR2 FVKESK. Trimming took 1 base from V and 10 from J, leaving 14 bases between them. The CDR3 is made up of 15 amino acids. CDR3 in amino acids: CASSQVVGGRSPLHF. The CDR3 DNA reads as TGTGCCAGCAGCCAAGTGGTAGGGGGTCGGTCACCCCTCCACTTT.